Described below is a single T cell receptor beta chain sequence and its context. The protocol was immunoSEQ multiplex PCR, while the TCRdb copy is restricted to in-frame clones and leaves out a portion. The sample shows roughly 200,000 clones, about 82% of them seen only once. The data belong to a study of blood T cell repertoires in COVID-19. Study-wide context: Whether acute or convalescent, the COVID-19 samples came from the United States, Italy and Spain. Sample material is recorded as cDNA or gDNA derived from T cells, B-cell-depleted T cells, or PBMCs.

Which cohort a participant joined came from the clinical history participants gave. The germline V gene has CDR1 SGHRS and CDR2 YFSETQ. CDR3 length: 14 residues. Between the trimmed V and J ends, which lost 7 bases and 5 bases, there was a span of 15 bases. This TCR derives from a middle-aged man with acute COVID-19. The specimen sequenced was PBMCs or T cells enriched from blood (not recorded which). V and J are TRBV5-1 and TRBJ2-2; weak D call: TRBD2 (5 bases). The CDR3 DNA reads TGCGCCAGCTGCCTCGGGAAGGAGACCGGGGAGCTGTTTTTT. It specifies CASCLGKETGELFF.